This T cell receptor beta chain emerged from a study of blood T cell repertoires in COVID-19. Study information: Italy, Spain and the United States were the sources of the convalescent and acute COVID-19 samples. PBMCs, B-cell-depleted T cells, or T cells provided the cDNA or gDNA that made up the material.

Recruited during active infection, patients (from Seattle) were subsequently followed longitudinally. As handled by the study authors: Estimated nucleated cell counts came from reference gene primer amplification. Data came from immunoSEQ multiplex PCR; TCRdb stores just in-frame clones and leaves some out. D and trimming were read from the DNA, whereas the V and J calls and clone size are those reported in that table. The sample consists of about 210,000 clones, around 80% of them appearing once. Trimming cost V 8 bases and J 8 bases; bases outside gene matches: 9. Germline values: CDR1 SEHNR, CDR2 FQNEAQ (reference sequence). The CDR3 is made up of 13 amino acids.

Sample: peripheral blood. The chain links TRBV7-9 to TRBJ1-2, with TRBD1 identical over 9 bases. The receptor was isolated from an elderly woman with COVID-19, enrolled during active disease. CDR3 region: CASATGGWGGYTF. The CDR3 coding sequence is TGTGCCAGCGCCACAGGGGGCTGGGGGGGCTACACCTTC.